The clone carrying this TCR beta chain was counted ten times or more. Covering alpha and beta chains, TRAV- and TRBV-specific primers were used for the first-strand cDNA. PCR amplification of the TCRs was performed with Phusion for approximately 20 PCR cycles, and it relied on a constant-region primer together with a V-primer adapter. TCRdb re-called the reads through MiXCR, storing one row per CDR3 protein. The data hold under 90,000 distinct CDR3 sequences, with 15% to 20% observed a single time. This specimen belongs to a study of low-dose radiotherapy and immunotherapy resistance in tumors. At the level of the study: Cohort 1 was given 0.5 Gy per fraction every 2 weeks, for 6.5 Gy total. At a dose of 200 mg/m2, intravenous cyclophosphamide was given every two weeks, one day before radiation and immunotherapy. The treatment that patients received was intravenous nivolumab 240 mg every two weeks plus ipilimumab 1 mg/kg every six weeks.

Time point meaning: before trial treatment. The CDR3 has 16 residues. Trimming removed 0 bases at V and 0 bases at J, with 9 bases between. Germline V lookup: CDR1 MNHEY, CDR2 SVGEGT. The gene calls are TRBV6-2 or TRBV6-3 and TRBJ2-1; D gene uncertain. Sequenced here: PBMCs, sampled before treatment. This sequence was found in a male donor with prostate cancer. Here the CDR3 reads CASSYSKFPSYNEQFF. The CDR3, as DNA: TGTGCCAGCAGTTACTCGAAGTTTCCCTCCTACAATGAGCAGTTCTTC.